These 28 T cell receptor beta chains were all obtained from the same sample, sequenced in a study of blood T cell repertoires in COVID-19. Libraries were prepared by immunoSEQ multiplex PCR; TCRdb keeps only in-frame clonotypes and omits some of them. The sample contains around 58,000 clones, approximately 90% of which appear only once. Sample: peripheral blood. These receptors were collected from a woman in her sixties or seventies with active or convalescent COVID-19.

This clone was counted a single time. The chain carries TRBV3-1 (or the pseudogene TRBV3-2) and TRBJ1-2; the D is unclear. There are 15 residues in the CDR3. The germline gives CDR1 LGHDT, CDR2 YNNKEL (reference sequence). The V end lost 1 base, the J end lost 0 bases, and 9 bases lay between the germline ends. The CDR3 DNA follows: TGTGCCAGCAGCCAAGGACACCTCTCTAACTATGGCTACACCTTC. Translation: CASSQGHLSNYGYTF.

The chain employs TRBV19 and TRBJ1-2, with D perhaps matching TRBD1 (6 bases). V was shortened by 6 bases and J by 4 bases, with 12 bases between the two germline ends. This CDR3 region has 13 residues. Looked up from germline, CDR1 is LNHDA and CDR2 is SQIVND (reference sequence). CDR3 DNA sequence: TGTGCCAGTAGGGACAGTACGATCTATGGCTACACCTTC. This encodes CASRDSTIYGYTF.

This clone was counted once. The V call is TRBV19, the J call TRBJ2-2, with D possibly TRBD2 on 6 matching bases. The CDR3 is 13 residues long. V dropped 3 bases and J dropped 7 bases, with 9 bases sitting between them. CDR1 and CDR2 (germline): LNHDA, SQIVND (reference sequence). CDR3: CASSIATSGELFF. The DNA for the CDR3 is TGTGCCAGTAGTATTGCGACTAGCGGGGAGCTGTTTTTT.

The V call is TRBV28, the J call TRBJ2-2; D may be TRBD2 (7 bases). Germline-derived CDR1 and CDR2 are MDHEN and SYDVKM. The length of the CDR3 is 13 residues. Trimming removed 11 bases at V and 3 bases at J, with 13 bases between. In nucleotides, the CDR3 is TGTGCCGGGGGGGCGCGAGACACCGGGGAGCTGTTTTTT. This codes for CAGGARDTGELFF.

This clone was found a few times. The gene calls are TRBV5-1 and TRBJ1-6; perhaps TRBD1 as D (6 bases). Trimming took off 4 bases at V and 5 bases at J, with 13 bases between the two ends. The CDR3 totals 15 residues. CDR1 is SGHRS, CDR2 YFSETQ, per germline. The CDR3 loop is CASSLATGNNSPLHF. CDR3 DNA sequence: TGCGCCAGCAGCCTCGCCACAGGGAATAATTCACCCCTCCACTTT.

This rearrangement joins TRBV11-2 to TRBJ2-7, with a tentative D call TRBD2 (6 bases). CDR3 size: 13 residues. CDR1 is SGHAT, CDR2 FQNNGV, per germline. Deletions cut 5 bases from V and 5 bases from J, with 13 bases between. CDR3 DNA sequence: TGTGCCAGCAGCCTCGGAGGCGGGGACGAGCAGTACTTC. Residues: CASSLGGGDEQYF.

The chain employs TRBV19 and TRBJ1-5; TRBD1 agrees at 8 bases. Germline-derived CDR1 and CDR2 are LNHDA and SQIVND (reference sequence). The CDR3 has 15 amino acids. J lost 1 base, V lost 5 bases, and 4 bases had no gene match. The CDR3 is CASSVTGGSNQPQHF. The CDR3 DNA reads as TGTGCCAGTAGTGTAACAGGGGGGAGCAATCAGCCCCAGCATTTT.

This chain joins TRBV6-5 and TRBJ1-5; 7 bases line up with TRBD1. The germline gives CDR1 MNHEY, CDR2 SVGAGI. The CDR3 length is 15 residues. Unmatched junction bases numbered 7, after V lost 6 bases and J lost 2 bases. As DNA, the CDR3 is TGTGCCAGCAGGTACACAGGGGAGGGCAATCAGCCCCAGCATTTT. Its translation: CASRYTGEGNQPQHF.

The chain links TRBV6-5 to TRBJ2-7; 9 positions agree with TRBD1. V gave up 7 bases and J gave up 3 bases; unmatched junction bases: 7. From germline, CDR1 is MNHEY and CDR2 SVGAGI. The CDR3 runs 14 residues. The CDR3 sequence is CASTRGTGNYEQYF. The CDR3 region has the DNA TGTGCCAGCACGAGAGGGACAGGGAACTACGAGCAGTACTTC.

This sequence joins TRBV28 and TRBJ1-1; D perhaps matches TRBD1 (5 bases). Germline V CDR1 and CDR2: MDHEN, SYDVKM. Trimming left V 4 bases short and J 5 bases short, with 11 bases between. The CDR3 is 13 residues long. CDR3 protein: CASSSVDTTEAFF. The CDR3, as DNA: TGTGCCAGCAGTTCCGTGGACACGACTGAAGCTTTCTTT.

The rearrangement uses TRBV6-1 and TRBJ1-1, with D perhaps matching TRBD1 (6 bases). From germline, CDR1 is MNHNS and CDR2 SASEGT. This CDR3 spans 14 amino acids. The V and J ends lost 2 bases and 1 base respectively, with 8 bases between them. CDR3 protein: CASSERQENTEAFF. The CDR3 nucleotides read TGTGCCAGCAGTGAAAGACAGGAGAACACTGAAGCTTTCTTT.

This sequence joins TRBV18 and TRBJ2-7, with a possible D match to TRBD2 (6 bases). The ends were cut back, 4 bases at V and 7 bases at J, with 17 bases in the middle. CDR1 KGHSH and CDR2 LQKENI come from the germline V gene. This CDR3 has 14 amino acids. The CDR3 DNA follows: TGTGCCAGCTCACGGGGGGACTCCCGGTGGGAGCAGTACTTC. Translating it yields CASSRGDSRWEQYF. The entire variable domain, with the rest obtained from reference TRBV18 and TRBJ2-7, is as follows: NAGVMQNPRHLVRRRGQEARLRCSPMKGHSHVYWYRQLPEEGLKFMVYLQKENIIDESGMPKERFSAEFPKEGPSILRIQQVVRGDSAAYFCASSRGDSRWEQYFGPGTRLTVT.

This clone was seen once. The rearrangement uses TRBV7-2 and TRBJ1-5, with D unclear. The CDR3 has 14 amino acids. Germline CDR1 reads SGHTA; CDR2 reads FQGNSA. Deletions cut 1 base from V and 2 bases from J, with 6 bases between. The DNA for the CDR3 is TGTGCCAGCAGCTTAGTGGAGGGCAATCAGCCCCAGCATTTT. It yields the protein CASSLVEGNQPQHF.

V gene TRBV19 combines with J gene TRBJ1-1; the D gene is possibly TRBD1 (6 bases). Trimming left V 4 bases short and J 1 base short, with 13 bases between. From germline, CDR1 is LNHDA and CDR2 SQIVND (reference sequence). This CDR3 is 15 amino acids long. CDR3 nucleotides: TGTGCCAGTAGTAGTCACGTAGGGGGGAACACTGAAGCTTTCTTT. Translated, it gives CASSSHVGGNTEAFF.

The V gene is TRBV4-1, the J gene TRBJ1-5; tentatively, D is TRBD1 (5 bases). The CDR3 is 14 residues long. Per the germline V gene, CDR1 is MGHRA and CDR2 is YSYEKL. V was clipped by 3 bases and J by 7 bases, with 13 bases between them. This chain's CDR3 is CASSQPRARQPQHF. The DNA for the CDR3 is TGCGCCAGCAGCCAGCCCAGGGCAAGGCAGCCCCAGCATTTT.

The chain is built from TRBV2 and TRBJ1-3; D call uncertain. The germline CDR1 and CDR2 sequences are SNHLY and FYNNEI. The CDR3 is 14 amino acids. Deletions cut 4 bases from V and 4 bases from J, with 11 bases between. The CDR3 DNA follows: TGTGCCAGCAGTGGTGGGCAGCCCGGAAACACCATATATTTT. This sequence encodes CASSGGQPGNTIYF.

The chain couples TRBV5-1 to TRBJ2-3; TRBD2 is a possible D gene (6 bases). V lost 2 bases to trimming and J lost 6 bases, with 13 bases between them. CDR3 length: 14 amino acids. Germline V gene lookup returns CDR1 SGHRS and CDR2 YFSETQ. The CDR3 DNA reads TGCGCCAGCAGCTTAACACCCGCGGGGGATACGCAGTATTTT. It specifies CASSLTPAGDTQYF.

The chain is built from TRBV19 and TRBJ2-1, with TRBD2 identical over 13 bases. Losses at the gene ends were 6 bases for V and 5 bases for J; bases not matched to a gene: 4. This CDR3 region has 15 residues. CDR1 LNHDA and CDR2 SQIVND come from the germline V gene (reference sequence). DNA of the CDR3: TGTGCCAGTAGGCCCGGGACTAGCGGGAACAATGAGCAGTTCTTC. It encodes CASRPGTSGNNEQFF.

This sequence joins TRBV6-5 and TRBJ2-3; a possible D gene is TRBD2 (6 bases). The CDR3 spans 14 residues. Germline loops: CDR1 MNHEY, CDR2 SVGAGI. The V and J ends lost 6 bases and 2 bases respectively, with 12 bases between them. The CDR3 nucleotides read TGTGCCAGCAGGGTCGGCGGGAACACAGATACGCAGTATTTT. Translated: CASRVGGNTDTQYF.

J is TRBJ1-2 and V is TRBV12-3 or TRBV12-4; tentative D call: TRBD1 (5 bases). Trimming stripped 4 bases from V and 13 bases from J, with 16 bases between. The CDR3 length is 12 residues. The CDR3 loop reads CASSSMTVGFTF. DNA for the CDR3: TGTGCCAGCAGTTCGATGACAGTAGGGTTCACCTTC.

The chain is built from TRBV28 and TRBJ1-5, with no clear D. The germline V gene has CDR1 MDHEN and CDR2 SYDVKM. The CDR3 has 14 amino acids. V gave up 2 bases and J gave up 5 bases, with 10 bases separating them. CDR3: CASSLGAHHQPQHF. The DNA of the CDR3 is TGTGCCAGCAGTTTAGGAGCACACCATCAGCCCCAGCATTTT.

The rearrangement joins TRBV5-1 to TRBJ2-7, with D tentatively TRBD1 (7 bases). Germline CDR1 reads SGHRS; CDR2 reads YFSETQ. This CDR3 is built from 15 residues. The V and J ends lost 4 bases and 4 bases respectively, with 18 bases between them. DNA for the CDR3: TGCGCCAGCAGCCTAGGGGGCGGAGGGGCTTACGAGCAGTACTTC. Translated: CASSLGGGGAYEQYF.

The rearrangement uses TRBV5-1 and TRBJ2-5, with D maybe TRBD1 (6 bases). CDR1 is SGHRS, CDR2 YFSETQ, per germline. V was shortened by 7 bases and J by 2 bases, with 12 bases between the two germline ends. This CDR3 region has 13 residues. DNA for the CDR3: TGCGCCAGCGGACCGACAGGACAAGAGACCCAGTACTTC. Protein sequence: CASGPTGQETQYF.

This sequence joins TRBV3-1 (or the pseudogene TRBV3-2) and TRBJ1-2, with 8 bases fitting TRBD1. Germline V gene data show CDR1 as LGHDT and CDR2 as YNNKEL (reference sequence). The CDR3 loop spans 14 amino acids. Trimming took 3 bases from V and 3 from J; bases not matched to a gene: 3. The CDR3 sequence: CASSQGQDYYGYTF. The DNA for the CDR3 is TGTGCCAGCAGCCAGGGACAGGACTACTATGGCTACACCTTC.

The rearrangement joins TRBV7-2 to TRBJ2-1; TRBD2 aligns across 8 bases. Looked up from germline, CDR1 is SGHTA and CDR2 is FQGNSA. This CDR3 spans 14 amino acids. V lost 6 bases, J lost 7 bases, and 8 bases stayed unmatched. CDR3 residues: CASRIIAGRNEQFF. CDR3 nucleotides: TGTGCCAGCAGAATCATAGCGGGAAGGAATGAGCAGTTCTTC.

The chain links TRBV29-1 to TRBJ2-1; D gene uncertain. V gave up 6 bases and J gave up 7 bases, with 7 bases separating them. CDR1 and CDR2 from the germline V gene are SQVTM and ANQGSEA. The CDR3 is 10 residues long. Here the CDR3 reads CSVPANEQFF. The CDR3 DNA sequence: TGCAGCGTACCAGCGAATGAGCAGTTCTTC.

This chain connects TRBV9 to TRBJ2-5, with TRBD2 as a possible D gene (6 bases). The CDR3 contains 16 residues. The ends were cut back, 0 bases at V and 0 bases at J, with 12 bases in the middle. Germline loops: CDR1 SGDLS, CDR2 YYNGEE. The CDR3 here is CASSVERGKYQETQYF. The CDR3 DNA follows: TGTGCCAGCAGCGTAGAACGGGGGAAGTACCAAGAGACCCAGTACTTC.

The chain links TRBV30 to TRBJ1-2; unclear D gene. Germline assignment: CDR1 GTSNPN and CDR2 SVGIG (reference sequence). The CDR3 length is 12 residues. V lost 2 bases, J lost 8 bases, and 12 bases lay in between. CDR3 nucleotides: TGTGCCTGGAGTCCCGGCCAGGTCGGCTACACCTTC. Encoded protein: CAWSPGQVGYTF.